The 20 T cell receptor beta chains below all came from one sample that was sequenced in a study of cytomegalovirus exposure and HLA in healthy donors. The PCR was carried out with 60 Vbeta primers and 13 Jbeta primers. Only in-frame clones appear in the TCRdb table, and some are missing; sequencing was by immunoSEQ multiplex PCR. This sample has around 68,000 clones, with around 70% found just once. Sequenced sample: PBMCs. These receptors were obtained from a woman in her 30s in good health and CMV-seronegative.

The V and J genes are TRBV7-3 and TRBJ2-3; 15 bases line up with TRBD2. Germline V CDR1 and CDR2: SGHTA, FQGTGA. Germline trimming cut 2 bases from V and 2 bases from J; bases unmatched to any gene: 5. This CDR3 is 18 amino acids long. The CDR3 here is CASSLRTSGGATTDTQYF. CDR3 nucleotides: TGTGCCAGCAGCTTACGGACTAGCGGGGGGGCCACCACAGATACGCAGTATTTT.

The CDR3 DNA follows: TGCGCCAGCAGCTTGGAGGTGGGAGCCTACGAGCAGTACTTC. Translating gives CASSLEVGAYEQYF. The chain joins TRBV5-1 to TRBJ2-7; D possibly corresponds to TRBD2 (5 bases). This CDR3 is 14 amino acids long. Trimming shortened V by 0 bases and J by 2 bases, and 9 bases separated the two germline ends. Germline assignment: CDR1 SGHRS and CDR2 YFSETQ. Complete variable domain (other parts from reference TRBV5-1 and TRBJ2-7): KAGVTQTPRYLIKTRGQQVTLSCSPISGHRSVSWYQQTPGQGLQFLFEYFSETQRNKGNFPGRFSGRQFSNSRSEMNVSTLELGDSALYLCASSLEVGAYEQYFGPGTRLTVT.

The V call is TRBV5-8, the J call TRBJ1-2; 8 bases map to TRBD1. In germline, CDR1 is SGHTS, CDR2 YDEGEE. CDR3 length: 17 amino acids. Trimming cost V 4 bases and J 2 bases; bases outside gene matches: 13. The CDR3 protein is CASSPLGTRGHNYGYTF. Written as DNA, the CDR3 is TGTGCCAGCAGCCCTCTTGGGACCAGGGGGCACAACTATGGCTACACCTTC.

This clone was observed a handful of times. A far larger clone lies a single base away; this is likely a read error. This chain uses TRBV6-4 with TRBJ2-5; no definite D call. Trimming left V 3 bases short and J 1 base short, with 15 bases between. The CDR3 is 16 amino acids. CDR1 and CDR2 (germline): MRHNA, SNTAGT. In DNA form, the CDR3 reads TGTGCCAGCAGTGAAGGTAGCTGGAACACCCAAGAGACCCAGTACTTC. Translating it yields CASSEGSWNTQETQYF.

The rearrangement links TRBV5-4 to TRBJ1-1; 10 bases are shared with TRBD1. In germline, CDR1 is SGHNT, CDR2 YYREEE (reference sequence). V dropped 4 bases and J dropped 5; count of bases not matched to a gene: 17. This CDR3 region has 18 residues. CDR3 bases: TGTGCCAGCAGCACGCAAACCGGGACAGGGGCCATGAGGACTGAAGCTTTCTTT. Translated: CASSTQTGTGAMRTEAFF. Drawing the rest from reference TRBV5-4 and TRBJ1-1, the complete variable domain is ETGVTQSPTHLIKTRGQQVTLRCSSQSGHNTVSWYQQALGQGPQFIFQYYREEENGRGNFPPRFSGLQFPNYSSELNVNALELDDSALYLCASSTQTGTGAMRTEAFFGQGTRLTVV.

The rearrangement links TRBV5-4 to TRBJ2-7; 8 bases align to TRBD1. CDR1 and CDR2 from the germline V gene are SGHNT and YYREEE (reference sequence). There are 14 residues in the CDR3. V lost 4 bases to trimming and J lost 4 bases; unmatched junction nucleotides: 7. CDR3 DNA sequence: TGTGCCAGCAGCAGCGACAGGGGAAGATACGAGCAGTACTTC. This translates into CASSSDRGRYEQYF.

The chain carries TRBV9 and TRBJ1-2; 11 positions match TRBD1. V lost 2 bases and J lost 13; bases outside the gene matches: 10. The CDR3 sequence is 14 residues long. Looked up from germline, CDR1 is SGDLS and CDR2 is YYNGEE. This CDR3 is CASSVLSGTGGLTF. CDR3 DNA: TGTGCCAGCAGCGTCCTATCCGGGACAGGGGGTCTCACCTTC.

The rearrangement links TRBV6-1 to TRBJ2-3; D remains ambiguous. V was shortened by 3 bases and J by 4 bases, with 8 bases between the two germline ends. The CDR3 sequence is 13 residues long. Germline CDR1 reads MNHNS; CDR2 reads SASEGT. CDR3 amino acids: CASSEYRSDTQYF. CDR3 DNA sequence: TGTGCCAGCAGTGAGTATCGGTCAGATACGCAGTATTTT.

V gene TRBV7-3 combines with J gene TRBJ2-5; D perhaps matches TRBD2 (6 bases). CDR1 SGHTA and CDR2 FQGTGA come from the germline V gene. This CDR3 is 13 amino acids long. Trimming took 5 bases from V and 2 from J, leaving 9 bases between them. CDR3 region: CASSRTTQETQYF. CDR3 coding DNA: TGTGCCAGCAGCAGGACTACACAAGAGACCCAGTACTTC. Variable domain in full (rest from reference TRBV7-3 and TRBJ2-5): GAGVSQTPSNKVTEKGKYVELRCDPISGHTALYWYRQSLGQGPEFLIYFQGTGAADDSGLPNDRFFAVRPEGSVSTLKIQRTERGDSAVYLCASSRTTQETQYFGPGTRLLVL.

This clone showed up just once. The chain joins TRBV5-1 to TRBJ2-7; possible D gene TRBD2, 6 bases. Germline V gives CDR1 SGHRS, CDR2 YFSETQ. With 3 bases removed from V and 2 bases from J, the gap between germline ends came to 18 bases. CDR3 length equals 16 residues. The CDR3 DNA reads TGCGCCAGCAGCTCGAGCTCCGGGGGTCAGACCTACGAGCAGTACTTC. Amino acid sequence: CASSSSSGGQTYEQYF.

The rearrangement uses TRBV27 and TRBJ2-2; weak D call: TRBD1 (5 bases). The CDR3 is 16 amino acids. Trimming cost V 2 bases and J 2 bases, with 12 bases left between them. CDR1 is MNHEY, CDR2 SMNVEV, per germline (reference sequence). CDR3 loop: CASSLTFRVNTGELFF. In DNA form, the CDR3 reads TGTGCCAGCAGTTTAACCTTCAGGGTCAACACCGGGGAGCTGTTTTTT.

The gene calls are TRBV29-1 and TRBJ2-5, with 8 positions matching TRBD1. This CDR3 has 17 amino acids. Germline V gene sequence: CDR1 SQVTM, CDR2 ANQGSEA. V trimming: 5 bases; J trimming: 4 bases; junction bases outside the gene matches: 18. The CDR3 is CSVLVGRGRPRGETQYF. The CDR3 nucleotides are TGCAGCGTTCTTGTGGGCAGGGGGCGTCCCAGGGGAGAGACCCAGTACTTC.

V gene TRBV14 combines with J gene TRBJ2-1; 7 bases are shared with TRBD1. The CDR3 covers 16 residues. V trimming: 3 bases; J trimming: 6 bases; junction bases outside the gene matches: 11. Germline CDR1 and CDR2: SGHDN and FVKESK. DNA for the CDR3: TGTGCCAGCAGCCATCTCAGGGGGACACAAGTCAATGAGCAGTTCTTC. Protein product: CASSHLRGTQVNEQFF.

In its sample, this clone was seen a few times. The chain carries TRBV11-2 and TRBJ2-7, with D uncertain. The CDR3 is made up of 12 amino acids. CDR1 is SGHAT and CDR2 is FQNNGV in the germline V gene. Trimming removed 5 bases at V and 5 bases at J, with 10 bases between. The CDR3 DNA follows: TGTGCCAGCAGCCGTCTTTTCCACGAGCAGTACTTC. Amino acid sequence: CASSRLFHEQYF.

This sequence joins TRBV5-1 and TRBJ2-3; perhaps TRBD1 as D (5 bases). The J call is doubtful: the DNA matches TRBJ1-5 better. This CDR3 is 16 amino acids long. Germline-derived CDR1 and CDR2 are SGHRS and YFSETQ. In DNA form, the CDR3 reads TGCGCCAGCAGCTTGTTAGGGGCAGTAAGCACAGATACGCAGCATTTT. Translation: CASSLLGAVSTDTQHF.

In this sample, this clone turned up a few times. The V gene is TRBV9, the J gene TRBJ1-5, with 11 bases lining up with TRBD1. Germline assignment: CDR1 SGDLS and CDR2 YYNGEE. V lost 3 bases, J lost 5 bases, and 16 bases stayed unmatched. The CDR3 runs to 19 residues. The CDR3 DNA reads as TGTGCCAGCAGCGGCGGACAGGGGGCGTCTACGGCAATGGATCAGCCCCAGCATTTT. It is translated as CASSGGQGASTAMDQPQHF.

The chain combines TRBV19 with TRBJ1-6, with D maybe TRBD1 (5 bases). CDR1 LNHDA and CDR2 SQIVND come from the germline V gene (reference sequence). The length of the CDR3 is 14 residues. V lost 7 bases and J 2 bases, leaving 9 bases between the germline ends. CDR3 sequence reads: CASNGGTYNSPLHF. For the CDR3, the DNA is TGTGCCAGTAATGGGGGGACCTATAATTCACCCCTCCACTTT.

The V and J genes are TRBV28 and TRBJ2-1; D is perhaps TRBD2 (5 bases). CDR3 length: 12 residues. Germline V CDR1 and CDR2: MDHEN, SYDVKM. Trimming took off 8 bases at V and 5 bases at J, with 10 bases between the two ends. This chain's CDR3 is CASHLGDNEQFF. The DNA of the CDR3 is TGTGCCAGCCATCTCGGGGACAATGAGCAGTTCTTC.

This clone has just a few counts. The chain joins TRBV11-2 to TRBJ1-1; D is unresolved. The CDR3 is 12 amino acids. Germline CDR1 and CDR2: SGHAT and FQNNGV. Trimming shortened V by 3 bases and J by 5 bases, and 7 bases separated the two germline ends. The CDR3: CASSLLQTEAFF. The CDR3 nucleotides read TGTGCCAGCAGCTTGTTACAGACTGAAGCTTTCTTT.

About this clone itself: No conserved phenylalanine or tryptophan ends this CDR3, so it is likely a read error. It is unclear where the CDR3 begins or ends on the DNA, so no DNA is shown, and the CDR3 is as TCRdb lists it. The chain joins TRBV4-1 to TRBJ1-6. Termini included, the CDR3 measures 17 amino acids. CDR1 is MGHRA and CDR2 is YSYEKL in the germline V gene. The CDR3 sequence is CASSQEIGGRTSSPLQV.